This TCR beta chain originates from a study of T cells in Graves' hyperthyroidism and ophthalmopathy. This clonotype was found a few times. Germline lookup yields CDR1 LNHDA and CDR2 SQIVND (reference sequence). The CDR3 is 15 residues long. V was trimmed by 7 bases and J by 7 bases, leaving 17 bases between them. Regions amplified from RNA transcripts were the TCR beta CDR3 regions. The TCR CDR3 first-round RT-PCR relied on the HTBI primer set. TCRdb re-derived calls from the multiplex PCR reads in MiXCR, one entry per CDR3 protein. The sample yields more than 550,000 distinct CDR3 sequences, just under 45% seen once.

This receptor was taken from an adult man with Graves' disease, either hyperthyroidism or ophthalmopathy (not recorded which). The chain joins TRBV19 to TRBJ1-6, with D maybe TRBD1 (6 bases). The sequenced sample was peripheral blood or thyroid tissue (not recorded which). CDR3 residues: CASKEQQGPNSPLHF. The CDR3 bases are TGTGCCAGTAAAGAACAACAGGGACCCAATTCACCCCTCCACTTT.